This TCR beta chain was identified in a study of OX40 agonist ivuxolimab in advanced cancers. Overall study context: Age averaged around 58 years (range roughly 23 to 79), and just over 80% were male. A partial response was reached by three patients: one with hepatocellular carcinoma and two with cutaneous melanoma.

Study results and limitations: There were, on average, more expanded clones in CD8+ T cells than in CD4+.

Samples were taken at baseline and on day 1 of cycles 4 and 7. The protocol was immunoSEQ multiplex PCR, while the TCRdb copy is restricted to in-frame clones and leaves out a portion. The sample has around 20,000 clones, 65% to 75% seen once. Germline V gene sequence: CDR1 MDHEN, CDR2 SYDVKM. There are 13 residues in the CDR3. Trimming shortened V by 7 bases and J by 5 bases, and 11 bases separated the two germline ends. A remark on this clone: Its antigen is as yet unknown.

Sequences were derived from CD4+ or CD8+ T cells sorted from blood, sampled in a trial of the OX40 agonist ivuxolimab. This rearrangement joins TRBV28 to TRBJ2-2; D possibly uses TRBD1 or TRBD2 (6 bases each). This clonotype was sampled from an adult with an advanced solid tumor such as melanoma, head and neck, liver or kidney cancer. CDR3 DNA sequence: TGTGCCAGCACCCAAGGGGGGACCGGGGAGCTGTTTTTT. This sequence encodes CASTQGGTGELFF.